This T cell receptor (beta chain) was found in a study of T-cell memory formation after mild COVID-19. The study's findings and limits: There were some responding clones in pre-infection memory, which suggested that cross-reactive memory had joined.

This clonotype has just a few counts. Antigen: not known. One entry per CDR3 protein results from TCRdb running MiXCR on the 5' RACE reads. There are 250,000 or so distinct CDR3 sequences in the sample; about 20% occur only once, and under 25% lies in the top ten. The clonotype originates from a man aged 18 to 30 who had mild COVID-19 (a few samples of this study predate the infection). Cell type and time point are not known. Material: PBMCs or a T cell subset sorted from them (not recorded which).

CDR3 in amino acids: CASSPRTGGLGGYTF. The CDR3 region has the DNA TGTGCCAGCAGCCCCCGGACAGGGGGATTAGGTGGCTACACCTTC. The rearrangement links TRBV9 to TRBJ1-2; 10 bases fit TRBD1. Losses at the gene ends were 4 bases for V and 7 bases for J; bases not matched to a gene: 10. This CDR3 comprises 15 residues. CDR1 is SGDLS, CDR2 YYNGEE, per germline.